Detailed here is one TCR beta chain. Its antigen is unknown. This sample stems from a study of cytomegalovirus exposure and HLA in healthy donors. This PCR relied on a set of 60 Vbeta primers and 13 Jbeta primers. Sequenced by immunoSEQ multiplex PCR; TCRdb stores in-frame clones only, minus some. The sample holds about 140,000 clones; 70% to 80% are singletons and the top ten take 6.5%. General study findings and limits: Generally TCR sequences proved uncommon, though certain public TCRs appeared in numerous donors. Some highly shared sequence variants likely arose as a pipeline artifact. Previous analysis showed most TCR beta V segments were productive about 87% or about 30% of the time. Later on, a genetic analysis was performed. It linked a missense variant in DCLRE1C with V- and J-gene trimming of TCR beta.

The CDR3 has 15 amino acids. The ends were cut back, 0 bases at V and 1 base at J, with 9 bases in the middle. Germline CDR1 LNHNV, CDR2 YYDKDF (reference sequence). The TCR sequence derives from a man aged 40-50 years in good health and CMV-seropositive. V usage is TRBV15 and J usage is TRBJ1-1, with D perhaps TRBD1 (5 bases). Source material: PBMCs. CDR3 region: CATSRDRGANTEAFF. For the CDR3, the DNA is TGTGCCACCAGCAGAGATCGTGGGGCGAACACTGAAGCTTTCTTT.